The 9 T cell receptor beta chains in this list originate from one sample, sequenced in a study of OX40 agonist ivuxolimab in advanced cancers. The method was immunoSEQ multiplex PCR; TCRdb's version includes in-frame clones alone and lacks a portion of them. In the table there are more than 70,000 clones, roughly nine tenths of which are singletons. This specimen consisted of CD4+ or CD8+ T cells sorted from blood, obtained in a trial of the OX40 agonist ivuxolimab. The receptors derive from an adult with an advanced solid tumor such as melanoma, head and neck, liver or kidney cancer.

The rearrangement joins TRBV5-1 to TRBJ2-7; 8 positions match TRBD1. The ends lost 4 bases at V and 2 bases at J; junction bases unmatched: 8. The germline CDR1 and CDR2 sequences are SGHRS and YFSETQ. This CDR3 region has 15 residues. CDR3 nucleotide sequence: TGCGCCAGCAGCGGGGGACAGGCGTCTACCTACGAGCAGTACTTC. This sequence encodes CASSGGQASTYEQYF. Filled out from reference TRBV5-1 and TRBJ2-7, the complete variable domain reads KAGVTQTPRYLIKTRGQQVTLSCSPISGHRSVSWYQQTPGQGLQFLFEYFSETQRNKGNFPGRFSGRQFSNSRSEMNVSTLELGDSALYLCASSGGQASTYEQYFGPGTRLTVT.

V usage is TRBV6-5 and J usage is TRBJ2-7, with TRBD1 as a possible D gene (6 bases). Trimming pared 6 bases from V and 5 bases from J, leaving 11 bases between. There are 12 residues in the CDR3. The V gene's germline CDR1 is MNHEY and CDR2 SVGAGI. CDR3 nucleotide sequence: TGTGCCAGCAGGGATCCAGGGGACGAGCAGTACTTC. This sequence encodes CASRDPGDEQYF.

This chain uses TRBV6-5 with TRBJ2-7; D call uncertain. V was shortened by 2 bases and J by 0 bases, with 8 bases between the two germline ends. CDR1 is MNHEY, CDR2 SVGAGI, per germline. CDR3 length equals 14 residues. DNA of the CDR3: TGTGCCAGCAGTTACGGGCGGAGCTCCTACGAGCAGTACTTC. As protein: CASSYGRSSYEQYF.

The chain carries TRBV5-8 and TRBJ2-2; no clear D. Per the germline V gene, CDR1 is SGHTS and CDR2 is YDEGEE. Deletions cut 4 bases from V and 1 base from J, with 8 bases between. The CDR3 length is 14 residues. DNA of the CDR3: TGTGCCAGCAGCACGGACGGGAACACCGGGGAGCTGTTTTTT. This gives the protein CASSTDGNTGELFF.

V and J are TRBV20-1 and TRBJ2-1, with unresolved D. CDR1 is DFQATT, CDR2 SNEGSKA, per germline (reference sequence). Trimming cost V 3 bases and J 7 bases, with 4 bases left between them. This CDR3 is 10 amino acids long. The CDR3 protein is CSARENEQFF. Written as DNA, the CDR3 is TGCAGTGCTAGGGAAAATGAGCAGTTCTTC.

The V call is TRBV4-1, the J call TRBJ1-4; weak D call: TRBD1 (5 bases). CDR3 length: 15 amino acids. V was trimmed by 0 bases and J by 7 bases, leaving 12 bases between them. Germline assignment: CDR1 MGHRA and CDR2 YSYEKL. CDR3 bases: TGCGCCAGCAGCCAAGATCGAGGGACGGGTGAAAAACTGTTTTTT. The encoded protein is CASSQDRGTGEKLFF.

The V gene is TRBV25-1, the J gene TRBJ1-4; no clear D gene. CDR3 length: 14 residues. The V gene lost 4 bases and the J gene lost 5 bases, with 11 bases spanning the gap. The germline V gene encodes CDR1 MGHDK and CDR2 SYGVNS. CDR3 amino acids: CASSGGGKNEKLFF. The DNA of the CDR3 is TGTGCCAGCAGTGGGGGTGGAAAGAATGAAAAACTGTTTTTT.

The chain has TRBV6-1 and TRBJ1-1; weak D call: TRBD1 (6 bases). Between the trimmed V and J ends, which lost 6 bases and 0 bases, there was a span of 8 bases. Germline-derived CDR1 and CDR2 are MNHNS and SASEGT. The CDR3 has 13 amino acids. In DNA form, the CDR3 reads TGTGCCAGCAGACAGGGCCTGAACACTGAAGCTTTCTTT. It translates to CASRQGLNTEAFF.

The chain has TRBV27 and TRBJ1-1; 10 bases are shared with TRBD1. Per germline, CDR1 MNHEY and CDR2 SMNVEV (reference sequence). The V gene end was trimmed by 5 bases and the J gene end by 9 bases; junction bases not matched to a gene: 12. This CDR3 comprises 15 residues. The CDR3 bases are TGTGCCAGCAGTCCAATTGACAGGGGGCCATCAAAAGCTTTCTTT. It encodes CASSPIDRGPSKAFF.